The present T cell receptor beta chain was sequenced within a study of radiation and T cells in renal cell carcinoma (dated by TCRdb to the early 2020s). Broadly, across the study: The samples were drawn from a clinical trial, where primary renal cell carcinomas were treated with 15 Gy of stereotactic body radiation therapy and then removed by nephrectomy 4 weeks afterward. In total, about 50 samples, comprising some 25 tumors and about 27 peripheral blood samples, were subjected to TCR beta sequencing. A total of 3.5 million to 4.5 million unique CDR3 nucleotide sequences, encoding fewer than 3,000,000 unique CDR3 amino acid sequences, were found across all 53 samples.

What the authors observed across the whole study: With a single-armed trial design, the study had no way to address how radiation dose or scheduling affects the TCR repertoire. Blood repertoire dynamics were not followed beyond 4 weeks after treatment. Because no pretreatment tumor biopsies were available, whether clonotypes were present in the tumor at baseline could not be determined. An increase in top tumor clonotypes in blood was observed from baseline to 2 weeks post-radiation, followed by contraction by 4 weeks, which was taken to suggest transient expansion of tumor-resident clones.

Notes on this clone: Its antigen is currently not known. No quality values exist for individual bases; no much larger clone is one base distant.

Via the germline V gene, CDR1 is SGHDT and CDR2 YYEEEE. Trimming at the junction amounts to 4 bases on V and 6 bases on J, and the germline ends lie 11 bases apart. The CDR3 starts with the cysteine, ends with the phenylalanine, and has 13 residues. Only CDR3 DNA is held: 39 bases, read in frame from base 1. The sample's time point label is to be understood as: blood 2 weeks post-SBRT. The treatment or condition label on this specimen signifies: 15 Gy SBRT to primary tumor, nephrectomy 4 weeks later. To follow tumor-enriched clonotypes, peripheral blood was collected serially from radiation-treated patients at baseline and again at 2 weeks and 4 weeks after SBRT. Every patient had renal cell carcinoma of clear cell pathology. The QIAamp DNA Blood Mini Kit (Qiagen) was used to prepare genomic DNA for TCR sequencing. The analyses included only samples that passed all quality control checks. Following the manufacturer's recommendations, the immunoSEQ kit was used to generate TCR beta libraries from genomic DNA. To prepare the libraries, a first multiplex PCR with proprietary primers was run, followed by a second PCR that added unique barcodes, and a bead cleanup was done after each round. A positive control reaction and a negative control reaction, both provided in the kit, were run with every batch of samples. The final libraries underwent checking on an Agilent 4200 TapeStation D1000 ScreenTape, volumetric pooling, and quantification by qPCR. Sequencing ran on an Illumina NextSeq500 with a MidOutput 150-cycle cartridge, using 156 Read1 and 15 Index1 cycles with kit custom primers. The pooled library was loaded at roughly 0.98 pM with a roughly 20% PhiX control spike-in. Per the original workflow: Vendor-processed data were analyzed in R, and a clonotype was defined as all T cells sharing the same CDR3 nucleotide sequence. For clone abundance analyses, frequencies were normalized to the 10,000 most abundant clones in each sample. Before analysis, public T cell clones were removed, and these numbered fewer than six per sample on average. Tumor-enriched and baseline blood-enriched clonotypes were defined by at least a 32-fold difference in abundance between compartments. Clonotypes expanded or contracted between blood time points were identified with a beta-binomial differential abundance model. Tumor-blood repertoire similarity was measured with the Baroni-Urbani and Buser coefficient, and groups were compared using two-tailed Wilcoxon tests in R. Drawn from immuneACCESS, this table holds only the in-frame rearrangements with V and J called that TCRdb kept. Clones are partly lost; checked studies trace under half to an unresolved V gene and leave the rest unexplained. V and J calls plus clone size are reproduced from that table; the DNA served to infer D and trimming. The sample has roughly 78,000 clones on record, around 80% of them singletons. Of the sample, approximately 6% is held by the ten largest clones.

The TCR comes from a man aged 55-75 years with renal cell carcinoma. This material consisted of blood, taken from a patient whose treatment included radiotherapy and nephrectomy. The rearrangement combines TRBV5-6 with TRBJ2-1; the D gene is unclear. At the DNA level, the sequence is TGTGCCAGCAGCAGGACCTTAAGCAATGAGCAGTTCTTC. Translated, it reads CASSRTLSNEQFF.